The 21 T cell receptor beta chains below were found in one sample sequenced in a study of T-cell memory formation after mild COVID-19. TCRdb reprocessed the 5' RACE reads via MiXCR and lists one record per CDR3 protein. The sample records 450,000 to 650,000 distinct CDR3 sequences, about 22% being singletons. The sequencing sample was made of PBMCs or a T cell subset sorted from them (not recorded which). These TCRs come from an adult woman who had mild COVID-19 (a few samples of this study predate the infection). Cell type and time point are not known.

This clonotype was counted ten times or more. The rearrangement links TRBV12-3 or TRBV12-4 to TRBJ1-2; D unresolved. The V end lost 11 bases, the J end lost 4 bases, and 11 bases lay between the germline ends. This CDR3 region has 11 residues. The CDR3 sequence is CASGWGYGYTF. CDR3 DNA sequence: TGTGCCTCGGGGTGGGGCTATGGCTACACCTTC.

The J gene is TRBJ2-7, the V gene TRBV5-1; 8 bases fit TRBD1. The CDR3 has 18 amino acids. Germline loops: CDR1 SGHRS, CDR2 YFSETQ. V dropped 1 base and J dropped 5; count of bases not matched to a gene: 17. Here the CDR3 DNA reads TGCGCCAGCAGCTTGTCCCACAGGTCGGACAGGGCCTCGCACGAGCAGTACTTC. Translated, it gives CASSLSHRSDRASHEQYF.

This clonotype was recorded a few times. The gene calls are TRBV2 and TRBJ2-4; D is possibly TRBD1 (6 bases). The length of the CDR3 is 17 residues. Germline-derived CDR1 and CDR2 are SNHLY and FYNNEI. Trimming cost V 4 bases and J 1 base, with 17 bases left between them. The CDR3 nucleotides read TGTGCCAGCAGTGTAAAGAGAAGGGGGTCGGCCAAAAACATTCAGTACTTC. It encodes CASSVKRRGSAKNIQYF.

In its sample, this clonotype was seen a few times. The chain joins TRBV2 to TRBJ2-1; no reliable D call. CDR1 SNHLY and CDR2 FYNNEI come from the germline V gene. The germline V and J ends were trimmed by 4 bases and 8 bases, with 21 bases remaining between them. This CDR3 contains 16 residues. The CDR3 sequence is CASSAPAYRGSYEQFF. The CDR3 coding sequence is TGTGCCAGCAGTGCCCCGGCTTATCGAGGTAGTTATGAGCAGTTCTTC.

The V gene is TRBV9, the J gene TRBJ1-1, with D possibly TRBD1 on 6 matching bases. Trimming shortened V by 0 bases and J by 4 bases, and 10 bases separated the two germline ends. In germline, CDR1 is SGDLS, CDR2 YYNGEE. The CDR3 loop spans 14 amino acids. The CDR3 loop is CASSVEGGATEAFF. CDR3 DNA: TGTGCCAGCAGCGTAGAGGGGGGGGCCACTGAAGCTTTCTTT.

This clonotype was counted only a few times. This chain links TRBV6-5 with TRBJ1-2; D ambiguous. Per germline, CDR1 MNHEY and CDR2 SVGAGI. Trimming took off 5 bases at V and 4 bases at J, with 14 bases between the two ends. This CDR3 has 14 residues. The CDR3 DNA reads TGTGCCAGCAGTCCAATGGACGGTCGCTATGGCTACACCTTC. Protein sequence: CASSPMDGRYGYTF.

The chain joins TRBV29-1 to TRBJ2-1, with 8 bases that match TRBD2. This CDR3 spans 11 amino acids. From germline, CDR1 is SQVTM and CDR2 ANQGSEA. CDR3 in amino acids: CVPGGPGEQFF. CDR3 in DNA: TGCGTGCCGGGAGGGCCAGGTGAGCAGTTCTTC.

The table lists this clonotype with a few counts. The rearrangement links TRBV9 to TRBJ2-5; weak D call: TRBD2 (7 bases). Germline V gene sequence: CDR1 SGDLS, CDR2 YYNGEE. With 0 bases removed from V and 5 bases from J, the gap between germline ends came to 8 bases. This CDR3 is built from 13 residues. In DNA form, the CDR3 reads TGTGCCAGCAGCGTAGAGGGGGGGGAGACCCAGTACTTC. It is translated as CASSVEGGETQYF.

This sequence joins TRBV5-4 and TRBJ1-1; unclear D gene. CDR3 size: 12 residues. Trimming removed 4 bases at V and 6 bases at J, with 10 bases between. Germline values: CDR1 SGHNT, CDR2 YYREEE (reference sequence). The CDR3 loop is CASSMVGSEAFF. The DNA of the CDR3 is TGTGCCAGCAGCATGGTAGGGTCTGAAGCTTTCTTT. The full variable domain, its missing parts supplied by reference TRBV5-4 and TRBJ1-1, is ETGVTQSPTHLIKTRGQQVTLRCSSQSGHNTVSWYQQALGQGPQFIFQYYREEENGRGNFPPRFSGLQFPNYSSELNVNALELDDSALYLCASSMVGSEAFFGQGTRLTVV.

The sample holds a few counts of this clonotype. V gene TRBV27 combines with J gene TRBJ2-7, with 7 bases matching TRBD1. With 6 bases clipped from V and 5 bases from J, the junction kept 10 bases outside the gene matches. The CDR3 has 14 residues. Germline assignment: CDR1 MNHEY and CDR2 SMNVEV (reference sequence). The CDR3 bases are TGTGCCAGCAGCAGACAGGGCTTTGGACACGAGCAGTACTTC. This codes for CASSRQGFGHEQYF.

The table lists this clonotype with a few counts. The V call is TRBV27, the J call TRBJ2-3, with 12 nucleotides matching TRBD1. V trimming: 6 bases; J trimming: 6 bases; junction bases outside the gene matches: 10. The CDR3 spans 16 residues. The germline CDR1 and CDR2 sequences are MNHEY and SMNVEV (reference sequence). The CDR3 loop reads CASRKSRDRGLDTQYF. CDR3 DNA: TGTGCCAGCAGAAAATCCCGGGACAGGGGGCTTGATACGCAGTATTTT.

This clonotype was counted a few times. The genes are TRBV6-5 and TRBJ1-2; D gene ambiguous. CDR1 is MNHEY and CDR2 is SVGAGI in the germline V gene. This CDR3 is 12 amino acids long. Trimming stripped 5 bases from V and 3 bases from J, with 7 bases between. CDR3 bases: TGTGCCAGCAGTCACCGGGACTATGGCTACACCTTC. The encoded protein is CASSHRDYGYTF.

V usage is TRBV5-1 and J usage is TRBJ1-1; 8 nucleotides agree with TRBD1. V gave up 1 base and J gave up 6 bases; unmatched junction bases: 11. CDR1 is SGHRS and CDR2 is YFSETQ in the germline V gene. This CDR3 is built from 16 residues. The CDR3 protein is CASSLNGQGGLAEAFF. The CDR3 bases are TGCGCCAGCAGCTTGAATGGACAGGGAGGTCTGGCTGAAGCTTTCTTT. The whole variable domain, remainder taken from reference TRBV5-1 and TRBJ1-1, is KAGVTQTPRYLIKTRGQQVTLSCSPISGHRSVSWYQQTPGQGLQFLFEYFSETQRNKGNFPGRFSGRQFSNSRSEMNVSTLELGDSALYLCASSLNGQGGLAEAFFGQGTRLTVV.

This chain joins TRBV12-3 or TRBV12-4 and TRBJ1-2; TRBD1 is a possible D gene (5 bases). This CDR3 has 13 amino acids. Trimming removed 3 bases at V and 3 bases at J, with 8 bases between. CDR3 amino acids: CASSFHRHYGYTF. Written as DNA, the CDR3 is TGTGCCAGCAGTTTTCACAGGCACTATGGCTACACCTTC.

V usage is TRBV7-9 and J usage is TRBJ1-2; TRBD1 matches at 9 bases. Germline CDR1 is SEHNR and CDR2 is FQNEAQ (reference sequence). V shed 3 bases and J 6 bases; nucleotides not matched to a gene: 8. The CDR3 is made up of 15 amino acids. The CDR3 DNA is TGTGCCAGCAGCTTTCCGAACACAGGGGGCGATGGCTACACCTTC. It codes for CASSFPNTGGDGYTF. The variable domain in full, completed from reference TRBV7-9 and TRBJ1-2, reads DTGVSQNPRHKITKRGQNVTFRCDPISEHNRLYWYRQTLGQGPEFLTYFQNEAQLEKSRLLSDRFSAERPKGSFSTLEIQRTEQGDSAMYLCASSFPNTGGDGYTFGSGTRLTVV.

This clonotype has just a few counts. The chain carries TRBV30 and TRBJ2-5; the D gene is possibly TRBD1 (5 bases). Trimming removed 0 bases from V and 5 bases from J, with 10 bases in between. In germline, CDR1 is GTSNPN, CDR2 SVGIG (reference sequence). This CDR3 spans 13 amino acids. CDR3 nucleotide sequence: TGTGCCTGGAGTGTACAGGCCGGGGAGACCCAGTACTTC. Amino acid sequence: CAWSVQAGETQYF.

This chain's CDR3 is CSVRFRLQETQYF. CDR3 bases: TGCAGCGTCCGCTTCCGTCTACAAGAGACCCAGTACTTC. The rearrangement joins TRBV29-1 to TRBJ2-5; D is unclear. The CDR3 is 13 amino acids. V dropped 6 bases and J dropped 2 bases, with 13 bases sitting between them. Germline CDR1 and CDR2: SQVTM and ANQGSEA.

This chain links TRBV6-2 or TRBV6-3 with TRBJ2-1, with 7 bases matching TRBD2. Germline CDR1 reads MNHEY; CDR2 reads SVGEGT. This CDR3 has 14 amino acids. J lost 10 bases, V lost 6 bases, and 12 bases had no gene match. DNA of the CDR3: TGTGCCAGCAGCCCCGGGCGGGGGTTAGAGGAGCAGTTCTTC. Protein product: CASSPGRGLEEQFF.

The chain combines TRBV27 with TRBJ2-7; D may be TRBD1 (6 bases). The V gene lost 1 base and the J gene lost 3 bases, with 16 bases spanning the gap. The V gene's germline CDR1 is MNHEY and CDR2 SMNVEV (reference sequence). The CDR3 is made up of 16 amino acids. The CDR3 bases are TGTGCCAGCAGTTTATTACTCCGGGACAAGATCTACGAGCAGTACTTC. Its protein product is CASSLLLRDKIYEQYF.

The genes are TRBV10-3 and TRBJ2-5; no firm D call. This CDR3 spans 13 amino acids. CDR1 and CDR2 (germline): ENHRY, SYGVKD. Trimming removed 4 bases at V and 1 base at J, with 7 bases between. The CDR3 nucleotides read TGTGCCATCAGTGCGTGGGTCCAAGAGACCCAGTACTTC. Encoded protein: CAISAWVQETQYF.

The chain's CDR3 is CASSLGSGGSAGYTF. CDR3 coding DNA: TGTGCCAGCAGTTTGGGCTCGGGAGGCAGCGCAGGCTACACCTTC. This chain joins TRBV12-3 or TRBV12-4 and TRBJ1-2; D is unclear. Trimming cost V 3 bases and J 8 bases, with 19 bases left between them. CDR3 size: 15 residues.